This entry features one TCR beta chain sequence. This clone was counted a single time. The antigen it binds to is not known. No much larger clone is present one base from it, and per-base qualities are unavailable. Collaborating institutions collected whole blood in K2EDTA tubes following their own protocols. For TCRbeta analysis, collaborators shipped samples in one of three forms: frozen whole blood, isolated PBMCs, or DNA extracted from either of those sample types. The data stem from a study of blood T cell repertoires in COVID-19 (TCRdb year 2020). Notes on the research overall: Samples covering the acute and convalescent phases of COVID-19 were provided by collaborators in the United States, Italy and Spain. The repertoires were released in a freely available public database intended as a resource for research on the immune response to SARS-CoV-2. Sample metadata almost always included a de-identified subject ID, COVID-19 status, age in years and sex. Where HLA class I and class II types were available, the types were taken from metadata supplied by the sample provider, not from assay-based typing. Deeply sampled blood TCRbeta repertoires from subjects exposed to, actively infected with, or recovered from COVID-19 were included in the dataset. The samples were drawn from two sources: the first 160 participants of the ongoing ImmuneRACE study, and 1,000 to 1,500 subjects contributed by 6 global collaborators. The material from the prospective study consisted of cDNA or gDNA derived from T cells, B-cell-depleted T cells, or PBMCs.

TCRbeta CDR3 regions were amplified from genomic DNA by means of the immunoSEQ Assay, a bias-controlled multiplex PCR. The original methods were these. The number of nucleated cells in each sample was estimated from the amplification of reference gene primers within the assay. To quantify the absolute abundance of each unique TCRbeta CDR3 rearrangement, sequence reads were collapsed and filtered. For each sample, productive Simpson clonality was calculated by taking the square root of Simpson's diversity index across productive rearrangements. Entries here come from immuneACCESS through TCRdb and include only in-frame sequences with V and J called. Some clones fail to appear in such tables; in the studies checked, an unresolved V gene covers under half of the shortfall, and the cause of the remainder is unknown. D and trimming come from the DNA, and the V and J calls and clone size come from that table. In this sample the table shows fewer than 40,000 clones, less than 90% of which occur a single time. The top ten clonotypes cover about 25% of the sample.

The investigation overall reported the following: How much clinical and demographic metadata was included differed by source and by participant, and the metadata was provided uncurated.

Material: peripheral blood. The TCR sequence derives from a woman of 80 years or more with active or convalescent COVID-19.

The encoded CDR3 is CASSDQTEKTNEKLFF. The DNA sequence reads TGTGCCAGCAGTGACCAGACAGAGAAAACTAATGAAAAACTGTTTTTT. The sequence joins TRBV6-4 to TRBJ1-4, and the D gene may be TRBD1, 5 bases matching. V drops 2 bases and J drops 1 base, leaving 11 bases in between. The CDR3, from cysteine to phenylalanine, totals 16 residues. Only the CDR3 DNA is retained, 48 bases long and in frame from the first base. Via the germline V gene, CDR1 is MRHNA and CDR2 SNTAGT.